This is a list of T cell receptor beta chains from one sample in a study of response to subunit inactivated influenza vaccine. TCRdb recomputed calls from the RT-PCR reads with MiXCR, one row per CDR3 protein. The data show hundreds of thousands of distinct CDR3 sequences, 12% seen once. The sequences come from PBMCs from blood, collected on the day of vaccination. Source of these receptors: a man aged 45 to 65 who received an inactivated influenza vaccine. Each CDR3 is given with its conserved first and last residue. The D gene is left open where the match is weak. Part of the rows lack a size; the others show once, few, many or a class for expanded clones.

J gene,V gene,D gene,clone size,CDR3 protein,CDR3 DNA
TRBJ2-5,TRBV14,TRBD1,few,CASSQNRDRQETQYF,TGTGCCAGCAGCCAAAATAGGGACAGACAAGAGACCCAGTACTTC
TRBJ2-5,TRBV6-1,TRBD1,NA,CASNVGQGDETQYF,TGTGCCAGCAACGTGGGACAGGGGGATGAGACCCAGTACTTC
TRBJ2-4,TRBV20-1,TRBD1,few,CSAFPPDRVQNIQYF,TGCAGTGCCTTCCCCCCAGACAGGGTTCAGAACATTCAGTACTTC
TRBJ1-6,TRBV4-3,NA,many,CASSQDLTQYNSPLHF,TGCGCCAGCAGCCAAGATCTAACGCAGTATAATTCACCCCTCCACTTT
TRBJ1-2,TRBV27,NA,few,CASRGHATAGYTF,TGTGCCAGCAGAGGACACGCGACGGCTGGCTACACCTTC
TRBJ2-5,TRBV11-2,NA,NA,CASSLHLQETQYF,TGTGCCAGCAGCTTACACCTCCAAGAGACCCAGTACTTC
TRBJ2-5,TRBV20-1,NA,NA,CSAGRWENGETQYF,TGCAGTGCTGGACGATGGGAGAACGGGGAGACCCAGTACTTC
TRBJ2-7,TRBV2,NA,many,CASSESVLVDEQYF,TGTGCCAGCAGTGAATCAGTTTTGGTGGACGAGCAGTACTTC
TRBJ2-3,TRBV12-3/TRBV12-4,NA,NA,CASSLSERDTQYF,TGTGCCAGCAGTTTAAGTGAGAGGGATACGCAGTATTTT
TRBJ1-2,TRBV5-1,NA,NA,CASSRDGPRGYTF,TGCGCCAGCAGCCGGGACGGCCCTCGTGGCTACACCTTC
TRBJ1-5,TRBV6-1,NA,many,CAIREVSNQPQHF,TGTGCCATCCGAGAGGTTAGCAATCAGCCCCAGCATTTT
TRBJ2-1,TRBV12-3/TRBV12-4,NA,NA,CASSSVSYEQFF,TGTGCCAGCAGCTCGGTGAGCTATGAGCAGTTCTTC
TRBJ2-5,TRBV7-2,NA,NA,CASSLVSGEVVTQYF,TGTGCCAGCAGCTTAGTTTCAGGGGAGGTAGTGACCCAGTACTTC
TRBJ2-7,TRBV19,NA,few,CASSRQDLDEQYF,TGTGCCAGTAGTCGACAGGACCTCGACGAGCAGTACTTC
TRBJ2-7,TRBV29-1,NA,many,CSAGDVGSREQYF,TGCAGCGCTGGGGATGTGGGCTCGCGCGAGCAGTACTTC
TRBJ2-7,TRBV7-9,NA,few,CASSRGTDFKQYF,TGTGCCAGCAGCCGCGGGACGGATTTTAAACAGTACTTC
TRBJ2-2,TRBV4-3,NA,once,CASSQEAVWELFF,TGCGCCAGCAGCCAAGAGGCAGTCTGGGAGCTGTTTTTT
TRBJ2-1,TRBV20-1,TRBD2,NA,CSARVSAASGYNEQFF,TGCAGTGCTAGAGTCTCGGCGGCTAGCGGTTACAATGAGCAGTTCTTC
TRBJ2-1,TRBV7-2,TRBD2,few,CASSKAGGPRNEQFF,TGTGCCAGCAGCAAAGCGGGAGGGCCGAGGAATGAGCAGTTCTTC